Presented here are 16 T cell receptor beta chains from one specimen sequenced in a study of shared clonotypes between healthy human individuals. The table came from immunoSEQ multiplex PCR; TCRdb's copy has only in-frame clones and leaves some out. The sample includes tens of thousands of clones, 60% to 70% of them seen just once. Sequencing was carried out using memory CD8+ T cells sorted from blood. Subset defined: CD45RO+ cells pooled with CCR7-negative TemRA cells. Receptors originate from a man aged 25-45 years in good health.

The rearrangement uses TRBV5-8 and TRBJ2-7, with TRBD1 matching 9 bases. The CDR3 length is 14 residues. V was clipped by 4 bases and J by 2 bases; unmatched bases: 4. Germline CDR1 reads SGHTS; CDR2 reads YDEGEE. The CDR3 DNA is TGTGCCAGCAGCGTTCGACAGGGGGCCTACGAGCAGTACTTC. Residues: CASSVRQGAYEQYF.

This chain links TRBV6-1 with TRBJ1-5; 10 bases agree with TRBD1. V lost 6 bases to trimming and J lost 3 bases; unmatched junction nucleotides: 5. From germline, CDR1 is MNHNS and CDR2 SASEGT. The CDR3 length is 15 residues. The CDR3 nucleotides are TGTGCCAGCAGCTGGACAGGGGGATACAATCAGCCCCAGCATTTT. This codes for CASSWTGGYNQPQHF.

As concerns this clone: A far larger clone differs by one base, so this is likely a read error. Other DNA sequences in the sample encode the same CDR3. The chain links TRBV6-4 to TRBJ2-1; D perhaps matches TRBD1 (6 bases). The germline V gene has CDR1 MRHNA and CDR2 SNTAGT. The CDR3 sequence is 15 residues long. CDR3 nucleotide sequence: TGTGCCAGCAGCCCTCAGCCGGACAGTTACAACGAGCAGTTCTTC. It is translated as CASSPQPDSYNEQFF.

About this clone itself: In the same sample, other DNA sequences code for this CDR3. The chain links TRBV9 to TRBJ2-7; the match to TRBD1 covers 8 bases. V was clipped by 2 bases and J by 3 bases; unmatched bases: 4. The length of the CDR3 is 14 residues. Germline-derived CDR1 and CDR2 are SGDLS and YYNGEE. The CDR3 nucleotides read TGTGCCAGCAGCGTGGGCGGACAGGGCTACGAGCAGTACTTC. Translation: CASSVGGQGYEQYF.

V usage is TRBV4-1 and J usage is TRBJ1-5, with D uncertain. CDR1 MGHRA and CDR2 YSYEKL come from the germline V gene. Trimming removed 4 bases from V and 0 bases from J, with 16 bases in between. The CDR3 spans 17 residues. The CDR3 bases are TGCGCCAGCAGCCCTGTCCCTGGGATATATAGCAATCAGCCCCAGCATTTT. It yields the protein CASSPVPGIYSNQPQHF.

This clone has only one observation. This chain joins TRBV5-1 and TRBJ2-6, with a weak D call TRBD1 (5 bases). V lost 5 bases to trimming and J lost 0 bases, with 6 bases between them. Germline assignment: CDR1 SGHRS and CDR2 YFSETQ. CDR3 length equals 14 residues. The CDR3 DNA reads TGCGCCAGCAGAGGGGACTCTGGGGCCAACGTCCTGACTTTC. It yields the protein CASRGDSGANVLTF.

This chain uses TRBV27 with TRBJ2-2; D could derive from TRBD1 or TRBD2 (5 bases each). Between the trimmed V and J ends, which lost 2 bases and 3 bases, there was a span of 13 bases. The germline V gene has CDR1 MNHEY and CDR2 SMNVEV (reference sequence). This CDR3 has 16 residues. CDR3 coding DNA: TGTGCCAGCAGTTTAGTTCAGGGAGACCACACCGGGGAGCTGTTTTTT. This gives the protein CASSLVQGDHTGELFF.

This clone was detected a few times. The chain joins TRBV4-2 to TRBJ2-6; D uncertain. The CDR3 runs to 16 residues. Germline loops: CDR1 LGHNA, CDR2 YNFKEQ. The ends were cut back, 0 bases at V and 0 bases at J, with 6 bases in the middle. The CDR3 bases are TGTGCCAGCAGCCAAGAGGGTGACTCTGGGGCCAACGTCCTGACTTTC. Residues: CASSQEGDSGANVLTF.

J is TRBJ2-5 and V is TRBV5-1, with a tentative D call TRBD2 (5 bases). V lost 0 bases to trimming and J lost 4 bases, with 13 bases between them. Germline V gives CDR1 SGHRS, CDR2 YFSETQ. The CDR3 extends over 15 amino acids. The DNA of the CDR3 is TGCGCCAGCAGCTTGGCCGGCGAAGGGAGAGAGACCCAGTACTTC. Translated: CASSLAGEGRETQYF.

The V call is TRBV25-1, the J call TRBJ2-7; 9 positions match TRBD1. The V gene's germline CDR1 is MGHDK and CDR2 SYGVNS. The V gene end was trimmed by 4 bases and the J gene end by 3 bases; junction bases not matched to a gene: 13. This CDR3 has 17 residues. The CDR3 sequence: CASSATPRDRVDYEQYF. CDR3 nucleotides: TGTGCCAGCAGTGCAACGCCCCGGGACAGGGTGGACTACGAGCAGTACTTC.

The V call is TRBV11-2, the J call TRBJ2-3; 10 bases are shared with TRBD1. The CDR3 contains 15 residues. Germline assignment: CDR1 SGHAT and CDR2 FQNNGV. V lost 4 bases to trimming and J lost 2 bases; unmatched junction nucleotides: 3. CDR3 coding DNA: TGTGCCAGCAGCTCCGGGACAGGGGACACAGATACGCAGTATTTT. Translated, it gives CASSSGTGDTDTQYF.

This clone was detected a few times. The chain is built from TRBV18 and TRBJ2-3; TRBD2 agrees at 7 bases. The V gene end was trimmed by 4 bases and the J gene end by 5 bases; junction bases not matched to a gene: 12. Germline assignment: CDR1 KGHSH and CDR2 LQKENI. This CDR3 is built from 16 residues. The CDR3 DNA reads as TGTGCCAGCTCACATTATCGGGAGGTCAGGATAGATACGCAGTATTTT. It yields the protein CASSHYREVRIDTQYF.

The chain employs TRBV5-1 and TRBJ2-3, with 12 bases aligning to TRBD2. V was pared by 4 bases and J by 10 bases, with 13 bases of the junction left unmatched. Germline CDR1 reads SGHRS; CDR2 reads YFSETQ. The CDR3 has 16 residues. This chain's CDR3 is CASSPDPGLAGGAQYF. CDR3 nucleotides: TGCGCCAGCAGCCCCGACCCGGGACTAGCGGGCGGGGCGCAGTATTTT.

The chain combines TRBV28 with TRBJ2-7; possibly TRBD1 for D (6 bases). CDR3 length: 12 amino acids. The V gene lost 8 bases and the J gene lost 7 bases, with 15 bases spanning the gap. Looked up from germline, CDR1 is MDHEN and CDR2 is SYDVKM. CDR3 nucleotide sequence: TGTGCCAGCCGACAGGATGCGTGGGAGCAGTACTTC. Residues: CASRQDAWEQYF.

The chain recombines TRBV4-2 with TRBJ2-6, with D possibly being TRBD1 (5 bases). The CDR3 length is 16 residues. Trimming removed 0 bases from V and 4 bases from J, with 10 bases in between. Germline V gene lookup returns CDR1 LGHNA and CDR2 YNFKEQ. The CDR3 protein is CASSQEEGVGANVLTF. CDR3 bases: TGTGCCAGCAGCCAAGAGGAAGGGGTCGGGGCCAACGTCCTGACTTTC.

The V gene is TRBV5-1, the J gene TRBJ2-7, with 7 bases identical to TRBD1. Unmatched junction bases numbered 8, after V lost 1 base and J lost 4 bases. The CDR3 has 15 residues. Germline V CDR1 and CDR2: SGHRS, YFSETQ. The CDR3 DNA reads TGCGCCAGCAGCTTGCTAGGGACAGCGAGTTACGAGCAGTACTTC. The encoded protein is CASSLLGTASYEQYF.